This T cell receptor (beta chain) emerged from a study of cytomegalovirus exposure and HLA in healthy donors. Findings of the study overall: The Asian-associated ancestry cluster reportedly had fewer N-insertions than the 666-donor mean in a later analysis. Being productive about 90% or about 30% of the time was typical of most TCR beta V segments in an earlier analysis. Most TCR sequences were rare, but some public TCRs occurred in many donors. Rates of TCR association differed by HLA locus in a later analysis, with DRB1 highest and HLA-C lowest.

Use of 60 Vbeta and 13 Jbeta primers characterized the PCR. Assay used: immunoSEQ multiplex PCR; TCRdb lists only in-frame clones, some missing. The data hold 120,000 or so clones, with less than 85% observed a single time. The CDR3 is 16 residues long. Germline CDR1 and CDR2: SSHAT and FNYEAQ (reference sequence). Details on this clone: Its antigen is not identified. A junction end diverges from the germline sequence, so it may reflect a read error.

V and J are TRBV7-7 and TRBJ2-1, with 7 bases aligning to TRBD2. The TCR was taken from a man aged 25-45 years in good health and CMV-seronegative. Source material: PBMCs. The CDR3 DNA reads TGTGCTAGCAGCCCCCTGGCGGGAGTTTCCTACAATGAGCAGTTCTTC. Translation gives CASSPLAGVSYNEQFF.